This T cell receptor (beta chain) was retrieved from a study of post-analysis software for immune sequencing data. The library was made from cDNA and included unique molecular identifiers. The authors obtained 540,000 or so cDNA molecules from approximately 0.95 to 9.8 million T cells. Each CDR3 protein gets one entry after TCRdb re-called the PCR reads with MiXCR. This repertoire shows approximately 260,000 distinct CDR3 sequences, 35% to 45% found once; its top ten account for 4% to 6%. Material: blood. The TCR originated in a girl aged 10 to 17 with multiple sclerosis.

The DNA of the CDR3 is TGTGCCAGCAGCTTAGTGAGACCTGAAGCTTTCTTT. Amino acid sequence: CASSLVRPEAFF. V is TRBV11-2 and J is TRBJ1-1; D gene uncertain. The germline V gene has CDR1 SGHAT and CDR2 FQNNGV. The V and J ends lost 1 base and 6 bases respectively, with 6 bases between them. CDR3 length: 12 residues.